These T cell receptor beta chains were read from a single sample in a study of T-cell memory formation after mild COVID-19. Using its own MiXCR run on the 5' RACE reads, TCRdb lists one record per CDR3 protein. The data hold more than 75,000 distinct CDR3 sequences, with about 23% observed a single time. Specimen: PBMCs or a T cell subset sorted from them (not recorded which). These receptors were collected from a man younger than 30 who had mild COVID-19 (a few samples of this study predate the infection). Cell type and time point are not known. Both conserved end residues are part of each CDR3. A D gene is named only where the DNA matches it firmly. For some rows the clone size is stated as once, few or many, or as a class when expanded; others skip it.

clone size	D gene	V gene	J gene	CDR3 DNA	CDR3 protein
few	.	TRBV4-1	TRBJ1-5	TGCGCCAGCAGCCAAGATCCGGCGTCGAAACAGCCCCAGCATTTT	CASSQDPASKQPQHF
.	.	TRBV15	TRBJ1-2	TGTGCCACCAGCAACAGGAGGGGGGCTAACTATGGCTACACCTTC	CATSNRRGANYGYTF
few	.	TRBV4-1	TRBJ2-2	TGCGCCAGCAGTGGCAGCAGCACCGGGGAGCTGTTTTTT	CASSGSSTGELFF
.	.	TRBV7-2	TRBJ2-3	TGTGCCAGCAGCTTAGCGGGGGCAGGGCCTCCAGATACGCAGTATTTT	CASSLAGAGPPDTQYF
.	.	TRBV7-9	TRBJ1-1	TGTGCCAGCAGCCAGCAACGCGTTGAAGCTTTCTTT	CASSQQRVEAFF
few	TRBD1	TRBV11-2	TRBJ2-7	TGTGCCAGCAGCTCTGGACAGGGTCGCCCCTACGAGCAGTACTTC	CASSSGQGRPYEQYF
.	TRBD2	TRBV9	TRBJ2-3	TGTGCCAGCAGCCCGTATGGACTAGCGGGGGGGAATGCAGATACGCAGTATTTT	CASSPYGLAGGNADTQYF
.	.	TRBV7-2	TRBJ2-3	TGTGCCAGCAGCTCAAGTTTAGGACGCACAGATACGCAGTATTTT	CASSSSLGRTDTQYF
.	.	TRBV20-1	TRBJ2-5	TGCAGTGCTAGAGGGCCGGGACACAGGTGGGAGACCCAGTACTTC	CSARGPGHRWETQYF
.	.	TRBV20-1	TRBJ2-7	TGCAGTGCTAGTGAGGATAGCGTCGAGCAGTACTTC	CSASEDSVEQYF
few	TRBD1	TRBV29-1	TRBJ2-7	TGCAGCGTTGCCGGGACAGGGAGAAGCGAGCAGTACTTC	CSVAGTGRSEQYF
few	.	TRBV4-1	TRBJ2-7	TGCGCCAGCAGCCACCGGGGTACAGAGGACTACGAGCAGTACTTC	CASSHRGTEDYEQYF